The source of this T cell receptor (beta chain) is a study of brain T cells in children with intractable seizures. The time point here: blood from clinic visit 5 months post-surgery; TSC patient then seizure free. Details on this clone: No antigen is known for it.

Clones were read by immunoSEQ multiplex PCR, and TCRdb kept only the in-frame ones, dropping some. Of about 340,000 clones listed, about 94% are singletons. The junction had 12 bases not matched to a gene; V was cut back by 3 bases and J by 4 bases. The CDR3 has 17 amino acids. Germline values: CDR1 SEHNR, CDR2 FQNEAQ (reference sequence). Overall study findings and caveats: Pre- and post-surgery blood differed in depth, so pre-surgery absences may be undersampling.

This sequence joins TRBV7-9 and TRBJ1-5, with 7 bases that match TRBD1. The sequence derives from a boy under two years old with tuberous sclerosis and intractable seizures. The source material was peripheral blood, sampled more than 4 months after surgery. CDR3 sequence reads: CASSFQDPGGPNQPQHF. CDR3 bases: TGTGCCAGCAGCTTTCAGGACCCAGGGGGGCCAAATCAGCCCCAGCATTTT.